The rows below give T cell receptor beta chains drawn from one sample of a study of cytomegalovirus exposure and HLA in healthy donors. Clones were sequenced by immunoSEQ multiplex PCR, and TCRdb holds only the in-frame ones, with some missing. The sample records 150,000 to 200,000 clones, approximately 70% being singletons. Sequences were obtained from PBMCs. The receptors derive from a man between 18 and 35 years old in good health and CMV-seropositive. CDR3s include the opening cysteine and the closing phenylalanine or tryptophan. The D gene is left open where the match is weak. The size entry is marked missing in some rows and otherwise reads once, few, many or a size class.

v_gene	abundance	j_gene	d_gene	CDR3nt	CDR3aa
TRBV4-2	few	TRBJ2-4	NA	TGTGCCAGCAGCCTTGACGGGGGACGCAAAAACATTCAGTACTTC	CASSLDGGRKNIQYF
TRBV6-1	NA	TRBJ2-5	NA	TGTGCCACTGGGGGGGGGCTCGAAGAGACCCAGTACTTC	CATGGGLEETQYF
TRBV30	NA	TRBJ1-1	NA	TGTGCCTGGACCGTGGCGGCCACTGAAGCTTTCTTT	CAWTVAATEAFF
TRBV27	NA	TRBJ1-1	TRBD1	TGTGCCAGCAGTCTACAGGGGGGGAGCACTGAAGCTTTCTTT	CASSLQGGSTEAFF
TRBV5-1	once	TRBJ2-3	NA	TGCGCCAGCAGCTTGGTTCGGGATTACACAGATACGCAGTATTTT	CASSLVRDYTDTQYF
TRBV10-1	NA	TRBJ2-1	TRBD1	TGCGCCAGCAGTGAGAATCGGGACAGAGAGCAGTTCTTC	CASSENRDREQFF
TRBV7-9	NA	TRBJ1-4	NA	TGTGCCAGCAGTCTGGAGGGGTCGGGTGAAAAACTGTTTTTT	CASSLEGSGEKLFF
TRBV4-1	NA	TRBJ2-4	TRBD2	TGCGCCAGCAGCCACCCCAGCGGGAGGGGAGCCAAAAACATTCAGTACTTC	CASSHPSGRGAKNIQYF
TRBV6-6	NA	TRBJ1-5	TRBD1	TGTGCCAGCAGTACCGCGGACAGGGGGTCCAATCAGCCCCAGCATTTT	CASSTADRGSNQPQHF
TRBV14	NA	TRBJ1-1	TRBD1	TGTGCCAGCAGCCCTTCATTTACAGGGGGCACTGAAGCTTTCTTT	CASSPSFTGGTEAFF
TRBV4-2	NA	TRBJ1-1	NA	TGTGCCAGCAGCCATCCAGGGGACACTGAAGCTTTCTTT	CASSHPGDTEAFF
TRBV11-2	NA	TRBJ2-5	TRBD1	TGTGCCAGCAGCTTAGGGACAACAGGGGGTGAGACCCAGTACTTC	CASSLGTTGGETQYF
TRBV5-1	NA	TRBJ1-1	NA	TGCGCCAGCAGCTTGGCGCGCGGGAAGGCTTTCTTT	CASSLARGKAFF
TRBV10-3	NA	TRBJ1-3	TRBD1	TGTGCCATCAGTGGAGGGGACAGGGGACGATCTGGAAACACCATATATTTT	CAISGGDRGRSGNTIYF
TRBV30	NA	TRBJ1-4	NA	TGTGCCTGTCGTTCGGGGGGGGAGCCTGCAACTAATGAAAAACTGTTTTTT	CACRSGGEPATNEKLFF
TRBV4-1	NA	TRBJ1-4	TRBD1	TGCGCCAGCAGCCAACGACAGGGGGCGGGTGAAAAACTGTTTTTT	CASSQRQGAGEKLFF
TRBV6-6	NA	TRBJ1-5	NA	TGTGCCAGCAGACAGACGGCAAGTGGTAGTCAGCCCCAGCATTTT	CASRQTASGSQPQHF
TRBV7-9	NA	TRBJ1-1	TRBD1	TGTGCCAGCAGCGCGGGACAGAAGAGGCTGAACACTGAAGCTTTCTTT	CASSAGQKRLNTEAFF
TRBV28	NA	TRBJ2-5	TRBD2	TGTGCCAGCAGTTCCGGACTAGGGCAAGAGACCCAGTACTTC	CASSSGLGQETQYF
TRBV28	once	TRBJ1-2	NA	TGTGCCAGCAGTTCGGACAGTACCGGGGTACATACTAACTATGGCTACACCTTC	CASSSDSTGVHTNYGYTF
TRBV5-1	NA	TRBJ1-2	NA	TGCGCCAGCAGCTTGGACGAGCCCTATGGCTACACCTTC	CASSLDEPYGYTF
TRBV20-1	few	TRBJ2-5	NA	TGCAGTGGAGTAGCGAGAGAGACCCAGTACTTC	CSGVARETQYF
TRBV18	NA	TRBJ1-1	TRBD1	TGTGCCAGCTCACCGGACAGGGACCTTGAAGCTTTCTTT	CASSPDRDLEAFF
TRBV28	NA	TRBJ1-5	NA	TGTGCCAGCGGGACCGGGACATCGCCCCAGCATTTT	CASGTGTSPQHF
TRBV5-1	few	TRBJ2-1	NA	TGCGCCAGCAGCTTCTCCGGGACACCCTCCTACAATGAGCAGTTCTTC	CASSFSGTPSYNEQFF
TRBV5-6	NA	TRBJ1-5	NA	TGTGCCAGCAGCTTGGGTAGGGGTTCGGGCAATCAGCCCCAGCATTTT	CASSLGRGSGNQPQHF
TRBV19	NA	TRBJ2-1	TRBD2	TGTGCCAGTACCTCTAGCGGGGCCAACAATGAGCAGTTCTTC	CASTSSGANNEQFF
TRBV10-3	few	TRBJ1-4	TRBD1	TGTGCGGTGGTGGGGACAGGGGATAATAATGAAAAACTGTTTTTT	CAVVGTGDNNEKLFF
TRBV6-6	NA	TRBJ2-1	TRBD1	TGTGCCAGCAGGGGACAGGGGGTAGTAGAGCAGTTCTTC	CASRGQGVVEQFF
TRBV28	NA	TRBJ1-2	NA	TGTGCCAGCAGTTCGCTCAACAGGGACTATGGCTACACCTTC	CASSSLNRDYGYTF
TRBV4-2	NA	TRBJ2-3	NA	TGTGCCAGCAGCCAATCTTTAGCAGAGCCCTACCAAACAGATACGCAGTATTTT	CASSQSLAEPYQTDTQYF
TRBV11-2	NA	TRBJ1-5	NA	TGTGCCAGCAGCCCGACTTCCGGGACACAACAGCCCCAGCATTTT	CASSPTSGTQQPQHF
TRBV7-9	NA	TRBJ2-5	TRBD1	TGTGCCAGCAGCCACCACGGACAGGCAGAAGAGACCCAGTACTTC	CASSHHGQAEETQYF
TRBV6-4	NA	TRBJ2-1	TRBD1	TGTGCCAGCAGTCGACAGGGGACTGACTACAATGAGCAGTTCTTC	CASSRQGTDYNEQFF
TRBV10-1	NA	TRBJ1-5	TRBD1	TGCGCCAGCAGTGAGAGCAGGGGGCTCCAGCCCCAGCATTTT	CASSESRGLQPQHF
TRBV5-5	NA	TRBJ1-2	TRBD1	TGTGCCAGCAGCTTCAAACAGGGGGCCGGCTACACCTTC	CASSFKQGAGYTF
TRBV9	few	TRBJ2-5	NA	TGTGCCAGCAGCGTAGCGGAGGTGGCCACCGCGGGCCAGTACTTC	CASSVAEVATAGQYF
TRBV4-1	NA	TRBJ1-1	NA	TGCGCCAGCAGCCAAGGGGATCACAGGGTAGAAGCTTTCTTT	CASSQGDHRVEAFF
TRBV12-5	NA	TRBJ2-5	TRBD2	TGTGCTAGTGGTCCAGGGACTAGCGGAGTTGTGACCCAGTACTTC	CASGPGTSGVVTQYF
TRBV5-1	NA	TRBJ2-5	NA	TGCGCCAGCAGCATATCTACAGGGTTCCAAGAGACCCAGTACTTC	CASSISTGFQETQYF
TRBV4-1	NA	TRBJ2-5	NA	TGCGCCAGCAGCCAAGATTTGCAGGGGCGGGGGGAGACCCAGTACTTC	CASSQDLQGRGETQYF
TRBV5-1	few	TRBJ1-2	NA	TGCGCCAGCAGCTTGGCCCCGGGGGATGGCTACACCTTC	CASSLAPGDGYTF
TRBV30	few	TRBJ1-1	NA	TGTGCCTGGAGAAAACAGGCCATGAACACTGAAGCTTTCTTT	CAWRKQAMNTEAFF
TRBV19	NA	TRBJ1-5	NA	TGTGCCAGTAGTTCCCTCACGGTTCAGCCCCAGCATTTT	CASSSLTVQPQHF
TRBV11-1	few	TRBJ1-1	TRBD1	TGTGCCAGCAGCGAGGGGGCTTGGACTGAAGCTTTCTTT	CASSEGAWTEAFF
TRBV6-5	NA	TRBJ2-2	TRBD1	TGTGCCAGCAGTTATCAGACAGGGACCGGGGAGCTGTTTTTT	CASSYQTGTGELFF
TRBV4-2	NA	TRBJ2-1	TRBD2	TGTGCCAGCAGCCAAGAATCGCTAGCGGGACCCTACAATGAGCAGTTCTTC	CASSQESLAGPYNEQFF
TRBV29-1	NA	TRBJ2-1	TRBD1	TGCAGTGCTACAGGGGGCTGGGAGCAGTTCTTC	CSATGGWEQFF
TRBV6-5	once	TRBJ1-2	TRBD1	TGTGCCAGCAGTTACCACAGGGGGGAAGATGGCTACACCTTC	CASSYHRGEDGYTF